The 8 T cell receptor beta chains in this list originate from one sample, sequenced in a study of blood T cell repertoires in COVID-19. Method: immunoSEQ multiplex PCR; TCRdb's copy keeps in-frame clones and lacks some. The top ten hold under 8% of the sample, which has under 95,000 clones, more than 75% seen once. What was sequenced was peripheral blood. These receptors originate from a human donor with acute or convalescent COVID-19. The donor label of this sample is uncertain.

CDR3: CASSILLAGTDTQYF. The CDR3 DNA reads as TGTGCCAGTAGTATATTACTAGCGGGGACAGATACGCAGTATTTT. This chain joins TRBV19 and TRBJ2-3, with 10 bases fitting TRBD2. The ends lost 2 bases at V and 3 bases at J; junction bases unmatched: 2. Germline V gene lookup returns CDR1 LNHDA and CDR2 SQIVND (reference sequence). The CDR3 extends over 15 amino acids.

V usage is TRBV5-6 and J usage is TRBJ1-4; D perhaps matches TRBD1 (5 bases). CDR3 length: 14 amino acids. With 0 bases removed from V and 8 bases from J, the gap between germline ends came to 11 bases. CDR1 SGHDT and CDR2 YYEEEE come from the germline V gene. CDR3 amino acids: CASSLVQGREKLFF. The CDR3 nucleotides are TGTGCCAGCAGCTTGGTCCAGGGAAGAGAAAAACTGTTTTTT.

V is TRBV27 and J is TRBJ1-5, with TRBD1 identical over 9 bases. The CDR3 has 15 amino acids. Trimming at V came to 5 bases and at J to 2 bases, leaving 4 bases not matched to a gene. The V gene's germline CDR1 is MNHEY and CDR2 SMNVEV (reference sequence). The CDR3: CASSARTGGNQPQHF. The CDR3 DNA reads as TGTGCCAGCAGTGCCCGGACAGGGGGCAATCAGCCCCAGCATTTT.

The V call is TRBV10-3, the J call TRBJ2-5; 13 nucleotides align to TRBD2. With V trimmed by 10 bases and J by 1 base, 15 bases remained unmatched. Germline V lookup: CDR1 ENHRY, CDR2 SYGVKD. The CDR3 loop spans 18 amino acids. CDR3 DNA: TGTGCCACCCTACGGCGGACTAGCGGGGGTGCTAGCCAAGAGACCCAGTACTTC. It translates to CATLRRTSGGASQETQYF.

This chain joins TRBV7-6 and TRBJ2-3, with TRBD2 as a possible D gene (7 bases). CDR3 length: 15 residues. The V gene's germline CDR1 is SGHVS and CDR2 FNYEAQ. V lost 2 bases and J 2 bases, leaving 11 bases between the germline ends. CDR3 sequence (DNA): TGTGCCAGCAGCTTACACCGGGGGGCCACAGATACGCAGTATTTT. Encoded protein: CASSLHRGATDTQYF.

Written as DNA, the CDR3 is TGTGCCAGCTCACCGAGGGACAGGGAAAATGGCTACACCTTC. It codes for CASSPRDRENGYTF. V is TRBV18 and J is TRBJ1-2; 9 nucleotides line up with TRBD1. Germline values: CDR1 KGHSH, CDR2 LQKENI. The CDR3 has 14 amino acids. The ends lost 3 bases at V and 6 bases at J; junction bases unmatched: 5.

The V and J genes are TRBV27 and TRBJ2-7, with 12 bases aligning to TRBD2. CDR3 length equals 15 residues. V gave up 6 bases and J gave up 0 bases; unmatched junction bases: 3. Germline-derived CDR1 and CDR2 are MNHEY and SMNVEV (reference sequence). DNA of the CDR3: TGTGCCAGCAGGAGGACTAGCGGGGACTCCTACGAGCAGTACTTC. Protein product: CASRRTSGDSYEQYF.

The table lists this clone with a few counts. The V gene is TRBV6-1, the J gene TRBJ2-5, with 7 bases fitting TRBD2. Germline assignment: CDR1 MNHNS and CDR2 SASEGT. The trim removed 3 bases at V and 4 bases at J, leaving 5 bases unmatched. The length of the CDR3 is 14 residues. CDR3: CASSEQGGRETQYF. In nucleotides, the CDR3 is TGTGCCAGCAGTGAGCAGGGAGGGAGAGAGACCCAGTACTTC.